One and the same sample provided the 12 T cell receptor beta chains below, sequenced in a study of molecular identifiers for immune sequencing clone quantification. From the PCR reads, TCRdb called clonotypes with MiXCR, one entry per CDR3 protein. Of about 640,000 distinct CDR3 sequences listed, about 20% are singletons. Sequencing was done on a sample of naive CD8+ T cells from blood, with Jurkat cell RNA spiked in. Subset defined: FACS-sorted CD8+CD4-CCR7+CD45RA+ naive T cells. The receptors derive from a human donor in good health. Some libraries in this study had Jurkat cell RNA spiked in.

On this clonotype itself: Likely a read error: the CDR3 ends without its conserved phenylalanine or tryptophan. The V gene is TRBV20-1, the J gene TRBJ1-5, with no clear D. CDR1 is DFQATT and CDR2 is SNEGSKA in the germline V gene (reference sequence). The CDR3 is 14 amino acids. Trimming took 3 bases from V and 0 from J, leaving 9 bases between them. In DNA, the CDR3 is TGCAGTGCTAGGAACCCTGATAGCAATCAGCCCCAGCATCTT. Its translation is CSARNPDSNQPQHL.

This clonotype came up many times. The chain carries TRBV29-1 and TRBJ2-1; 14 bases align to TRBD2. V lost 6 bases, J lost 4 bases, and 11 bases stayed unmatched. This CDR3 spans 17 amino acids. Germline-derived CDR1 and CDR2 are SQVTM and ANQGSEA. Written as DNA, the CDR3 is TGCAGCGTCGAAAAAGGGACTAGCGGGAGTGTGTACAATGAGCAGTTCTTC. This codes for CSVEKGTSGSVYNEQFF.

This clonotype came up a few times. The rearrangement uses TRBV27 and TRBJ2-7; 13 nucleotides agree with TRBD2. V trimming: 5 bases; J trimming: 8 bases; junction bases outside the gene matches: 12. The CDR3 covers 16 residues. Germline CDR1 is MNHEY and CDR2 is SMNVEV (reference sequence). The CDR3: CASSPRTSGSAYKQYF. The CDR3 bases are TGTGCCAGCAGTCCTCGGACTAGCGGGAGTGCTTACAAGCAGTACTTC.

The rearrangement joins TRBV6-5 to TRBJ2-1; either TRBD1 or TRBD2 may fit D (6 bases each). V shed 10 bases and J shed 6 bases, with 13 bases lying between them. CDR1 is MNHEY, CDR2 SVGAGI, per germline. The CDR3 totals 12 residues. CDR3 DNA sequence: TGTGCCACAAAACAGGGAGGCAATGAGCAGTTCTTC. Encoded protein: CATKQGGNEQFF.

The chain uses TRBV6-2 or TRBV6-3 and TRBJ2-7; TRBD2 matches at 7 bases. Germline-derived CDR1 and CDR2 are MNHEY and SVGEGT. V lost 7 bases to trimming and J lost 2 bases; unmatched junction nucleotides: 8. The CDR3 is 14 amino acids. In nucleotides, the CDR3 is TGTGCCAGCACCTGGGCAGGGACTACCTACGAGCAGTACTTC. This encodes CASTWAGTTYEQYF.

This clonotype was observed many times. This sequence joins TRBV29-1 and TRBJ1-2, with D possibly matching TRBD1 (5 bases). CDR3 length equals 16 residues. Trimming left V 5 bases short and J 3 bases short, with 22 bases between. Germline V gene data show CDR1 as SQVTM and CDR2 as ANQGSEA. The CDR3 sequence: CSVLPLVEQEYYGYTF. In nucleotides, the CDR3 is TGCAGCGTTCTCCCATTAGTGGAACAGGAATACTATGGCTACACCTTC.

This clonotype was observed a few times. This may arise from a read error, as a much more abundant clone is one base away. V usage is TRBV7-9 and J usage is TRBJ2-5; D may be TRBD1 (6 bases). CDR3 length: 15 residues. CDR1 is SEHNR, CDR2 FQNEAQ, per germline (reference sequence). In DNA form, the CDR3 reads TGTGCCAGCAGCAAGCCCGGGACATATCAAGAGACCCGGTACTTC. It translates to CASSKPGTYQETRYF. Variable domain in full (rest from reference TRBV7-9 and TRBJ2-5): DTGVSQNPRHKITKRGQNVTFRCDPISEHNRLYWYRQTLGQGPEFLTYFQNEAQLEKSRLLSDRFSAERPKGSFSTLEIQRTEQGDSAMYLCASSKPGTYQETRYFGPGTRLLVL.

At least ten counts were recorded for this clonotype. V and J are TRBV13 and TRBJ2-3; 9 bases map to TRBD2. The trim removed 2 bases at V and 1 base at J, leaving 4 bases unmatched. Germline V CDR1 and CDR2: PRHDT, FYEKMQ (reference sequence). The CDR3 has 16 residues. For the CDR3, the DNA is TGTGCCAGCAGCTTAAAAGCGGGAGGTGGCACAGATACGCAGTATTTT. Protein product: CASSLKAGGGTDTQYF.

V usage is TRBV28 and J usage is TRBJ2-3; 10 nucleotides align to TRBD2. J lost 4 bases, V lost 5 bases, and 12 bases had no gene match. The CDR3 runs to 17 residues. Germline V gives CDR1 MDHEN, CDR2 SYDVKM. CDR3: CASSASWGAGGPDTQYF. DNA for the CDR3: TGTGCCAGCAGTGCCTCGTGGGGAGCGGGAGGGCCAGATACGCAGTATTTT.

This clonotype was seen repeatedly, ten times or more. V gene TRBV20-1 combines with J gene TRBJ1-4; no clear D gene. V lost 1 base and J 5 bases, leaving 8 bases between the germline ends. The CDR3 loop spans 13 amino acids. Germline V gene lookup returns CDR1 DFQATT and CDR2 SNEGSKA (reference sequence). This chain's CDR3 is CSARGGANEKLFF. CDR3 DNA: TGCAGTGCTAGAGGAGGAGCGAATGAAAAACTGTTTTTT.

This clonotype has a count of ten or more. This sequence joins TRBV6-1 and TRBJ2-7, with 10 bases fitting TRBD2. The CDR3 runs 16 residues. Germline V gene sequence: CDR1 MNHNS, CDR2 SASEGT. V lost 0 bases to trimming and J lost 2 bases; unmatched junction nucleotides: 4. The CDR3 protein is CASSEANLAGAYEQYF. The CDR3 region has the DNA TGTGCCAGCAGTGAAGCTAACCTAGCGGGGGCCTACGAGCAGTACTTC.

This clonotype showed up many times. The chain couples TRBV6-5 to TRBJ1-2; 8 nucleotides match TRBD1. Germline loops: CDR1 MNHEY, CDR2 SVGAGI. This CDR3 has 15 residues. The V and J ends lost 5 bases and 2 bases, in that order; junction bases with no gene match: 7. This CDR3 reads CASSQAGGGNYGYTF. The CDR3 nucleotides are TGTGCCAGCAGTCAAGCAGGGGGCGGGAACTATGGCTACACCTTC.